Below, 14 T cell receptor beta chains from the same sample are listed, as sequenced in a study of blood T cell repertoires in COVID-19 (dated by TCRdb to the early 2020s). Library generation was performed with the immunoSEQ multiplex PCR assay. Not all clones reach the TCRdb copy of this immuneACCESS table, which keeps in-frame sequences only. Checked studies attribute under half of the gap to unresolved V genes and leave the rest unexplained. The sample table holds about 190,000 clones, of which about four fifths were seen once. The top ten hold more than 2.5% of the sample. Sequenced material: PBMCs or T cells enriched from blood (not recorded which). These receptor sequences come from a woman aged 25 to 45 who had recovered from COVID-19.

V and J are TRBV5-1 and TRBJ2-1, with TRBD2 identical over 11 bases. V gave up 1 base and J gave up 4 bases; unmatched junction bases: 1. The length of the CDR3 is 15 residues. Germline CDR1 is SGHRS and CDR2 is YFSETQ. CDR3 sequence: CASSLTSGSYNEQFF. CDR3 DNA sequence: TGCGCCAGCAGCTTGACTAGCGGGAGTTACAATGAGCAGTTCTTC. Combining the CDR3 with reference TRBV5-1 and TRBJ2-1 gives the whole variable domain KAGVTQTPRYLIKTRGQQVTLSCSPISGHRSVSWYQQTPGQGLQFLFEYFSETQRNKGNFPGRFSGRQFSNSRSEMNVSTLELGDSALYLCASSLTSGSYNEQFFGPGTRLTVL.

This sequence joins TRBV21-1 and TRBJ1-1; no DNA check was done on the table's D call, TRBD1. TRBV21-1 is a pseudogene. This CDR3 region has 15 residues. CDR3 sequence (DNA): TGTGCCAGCAGCAATTGCCAGGGGGAAGGTGCTGAAGCTTTCTTT. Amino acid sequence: CASSNCQGEGAEAFF.

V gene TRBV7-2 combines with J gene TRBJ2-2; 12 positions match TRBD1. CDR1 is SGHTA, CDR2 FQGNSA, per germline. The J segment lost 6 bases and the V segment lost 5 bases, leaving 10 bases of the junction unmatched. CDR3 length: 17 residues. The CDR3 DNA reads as TGTGCCAGCAGCCCTCCCCGGGGACAGGGGGCGCCCGGGGAGCTGTTTTTT. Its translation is CASSPPRGQGAPGELFF.

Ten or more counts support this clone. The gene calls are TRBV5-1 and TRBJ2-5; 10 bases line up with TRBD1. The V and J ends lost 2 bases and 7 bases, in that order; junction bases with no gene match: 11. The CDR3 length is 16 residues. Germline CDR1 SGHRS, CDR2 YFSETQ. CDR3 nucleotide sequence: TGCGCCAGCAGCTTATTCGAGACAGGGGGCTTTAGGACCCAGTACTTC. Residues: CASSLFETGGFRTQYF.

CDR3 in DNA: TGTGCCAGCAGCCCGGACAGGAACTACGAGCAGTACGTC. It translates to CASSPDRNYEQYV. The chain recombines TRBV28 with TRBJ2-7; 7 bases are shared with TRBD1. This CDR3 region has 13 residues. Unmatched junction bases numbered 5, after V lost 6 bases and J lost 3 bases. Per the germline V gene, CDR1 is MDHEN and CDR2 is SYDVKM.

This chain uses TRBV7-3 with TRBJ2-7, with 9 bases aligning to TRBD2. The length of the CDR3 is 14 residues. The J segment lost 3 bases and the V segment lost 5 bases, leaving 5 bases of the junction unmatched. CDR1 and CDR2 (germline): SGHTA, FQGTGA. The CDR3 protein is CASSLTSGFYEQYF. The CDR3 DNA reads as TGTGCCAGCAGCCTGACTAGCGGATTCTACGAGCAGTACTTC.

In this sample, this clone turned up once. The CDR3 protein is CASSLLLRNRGNGYTF. CDR3 DNA sequence: TGCGCCAGCAGCCTTCTACTAAGGAACAGGGGAAATGGCTACACCTTC. The chain combines TRBV4-1 with TRBJ1-2; TRBD1 agrees at 7 bases. With V trimmed by 4 bases and J by 6 bases, 14 bases remained unmatched. This CDR3 is 16 amino acids long. Germline values: CDR1 MGHRA, CDR2 YSYEKL.

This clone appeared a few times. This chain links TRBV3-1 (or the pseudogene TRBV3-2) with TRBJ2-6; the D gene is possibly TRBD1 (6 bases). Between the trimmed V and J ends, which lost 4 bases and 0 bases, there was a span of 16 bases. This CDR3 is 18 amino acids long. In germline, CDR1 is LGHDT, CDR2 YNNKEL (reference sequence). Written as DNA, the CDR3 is TGTGCCAGCAGCCCTACGGGACACGCTGCCTCTGGGGCCAACGTCCTGACTTTC. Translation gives CASSPTGHAASGANVLTF.

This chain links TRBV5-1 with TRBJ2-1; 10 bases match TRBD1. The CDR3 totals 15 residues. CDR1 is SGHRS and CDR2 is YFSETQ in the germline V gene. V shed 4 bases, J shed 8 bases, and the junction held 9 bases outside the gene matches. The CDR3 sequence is CASSEGTGEGDEQFF. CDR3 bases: TGCGCCAGCAGCGAAGGGACAGGGGAAGGGGATGAGCAGTTCTTC.

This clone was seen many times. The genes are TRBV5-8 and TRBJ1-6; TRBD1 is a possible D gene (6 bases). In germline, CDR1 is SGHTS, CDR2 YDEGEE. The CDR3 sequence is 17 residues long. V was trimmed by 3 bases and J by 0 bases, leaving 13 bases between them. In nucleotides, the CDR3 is TGTGCCAGCAGCTCGACAGGAACAGGCTCCTATAATTCACCCCTCCACTTT. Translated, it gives CASSSTGTGSYNSPLHF.

The CDR3 DNA follows: TGTGCCAGTAGTATGGATCGTGGGAGTAGAAATGGCTACACCTTC. Its protein is CASSMDRGSRNGYTF. The V and J genes are TRBV19 and TRBJ1-2; D gene ambiguous. The length of the CDR3 is 15 residues. CDR1 is LNHDA and CDR2 is SQIVND in the germline V gene (reference sequence). V was trimmed by 3 bases and J by 6 bases, leaving 17 bases between them.

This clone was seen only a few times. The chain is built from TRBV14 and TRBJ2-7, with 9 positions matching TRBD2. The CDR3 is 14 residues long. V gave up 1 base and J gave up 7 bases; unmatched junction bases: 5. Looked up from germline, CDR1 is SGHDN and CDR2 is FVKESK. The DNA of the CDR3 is TGTGCCAGCAGCCAAGTAGCGGGAGTAAGTGAGCAGTACTTC. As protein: CASSQVAGVSEQYF.

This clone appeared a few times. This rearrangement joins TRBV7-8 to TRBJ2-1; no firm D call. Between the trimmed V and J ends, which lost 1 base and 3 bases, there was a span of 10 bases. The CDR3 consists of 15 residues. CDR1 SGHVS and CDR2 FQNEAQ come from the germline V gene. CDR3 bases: TGTGCCAGCAGCTTAGTGTTGGCAGACTACAATGAGCAGTTCTTC. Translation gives CASSLVLADYNEQFF.

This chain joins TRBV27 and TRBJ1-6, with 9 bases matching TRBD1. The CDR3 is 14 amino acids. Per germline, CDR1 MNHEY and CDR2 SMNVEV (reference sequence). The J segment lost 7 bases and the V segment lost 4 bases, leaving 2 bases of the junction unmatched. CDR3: CASSWTGVNSPLHF. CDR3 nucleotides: TGTGCCAGCAGTTGGACAGGGGTCAATTCACCCCTCCACTTT.